Detailed here is one T cell receptor beta chain. As originally analysed: For nucleated cells, counts were estimated from reference gene primer amplification. TCRdb's copy holds only in-frame clones and misses some; the assay was immunoSEQ multiplex PCR. The V and J calls and clone size were taken over from that table, and D and trimming were inferred from the DNA. The sample consists of roughly 240,000 clones, approximately 85% of them appearing once. The data are from a study of blood T cell repertoires in COVID-19. Study-level information: From T cells, B-cell-depleted T cells, or PBMCs came the material, which was cDNA or gDNA.

Trimming removed 1 base from V and 6 bases from J, with 6 bases in between. Germline CDR1 and CDR2: LGHDT and YNNKEL (reference sequence). This CDR3 has 12 residues. Cohort placement rested on clinical history that participants reported themselves. The V gene is TRBV3-1 (or the pseudogene TRBV3-2), the J gene TRBJ1-2; the D gene is possibly TRBD1 (6 bases). The TCR was taken from a woman between 45 and 60 years old who had recovered from COVID-19. Sequencing was carried out using PBMCs or T cells enriched from blood (not recorded which). The CDR3 protein is CASSQGQDGYTF. CDR3 sequence (DNA): TGTGCCAGCAGCCAAGGACAGGATGGCTACACCTTC.